This TCR beta chain emerged from a study of blood T cell repertoires in COVID-19. Study processing details: Reference gene primer amplification gave nucleated cell count estimates. Libraries were prepared by immunoSEQ multiplex PCR; TCRdb keeps only in-frame clonotypes and omits some of them. V and J calls and clone size are as listed in that table; D and trimming were resolved from the DNA. The table includes about 280,000 clones, around 90% detected once. This clonotype originated in a woman aged 40 to 49 who had recovered from COVID-19. The sequencing input was peripheral blood.

The CDR3 DNA reads TGTGCCAGCAGTTTATTTCTAGACTCCAATCAGCCCCAGCATTTT. Protein product: CASSLFLDSNQPQHF. The rearrangement uses TRBV28 and TRBJ1-5, with D unclear. The CDR3 has 15 amino acids. V dropped 1 base and J dropped 3 bases, with 10 bases sitting between them. Germline V gene sequence: CDR1 MDHEN, CDR2 SYDVKM. Drawing the rest from reference TRBV28 and TRBJ1-5, the complete variable domain is DVKVTQSSRYLVKRTGEKVFLECVQDMDHENMFWYRQDPGLGLRLIYFSYDVKMKEKGDIPEGYSVSREKKERFSLILESASTNQTSMYLCASSLFLDSNQPQHFGDGTRLSIL.